This T cell receptor (beta chain) was recorded in a study of T cells expressing NK-cell markers. Study context: CD3+CD56+NKG2C+, CD3+CD56+NKG2C- and CD3+CD56-NKG2C+ T cells, once sorted, supplied the TCR beta repertoires.

With regard to this clonotype: Antigen: not known.

Reanalyzing the 5' RACE reads, TCRdb keeps one entry per CDR3 protein, without DNA. The specimen's table records some 450,000 distinct CDR3 sequences. Germline V gene sequence: CDR1 SGHTA, CDR2 FQGNSA. The CDR3 loop spans 14 amino acids. Whole-study findings and limits: Questions lingered over whether expanded NKG2C+ T cell clones were HCMV-specific.

The specimen sequenced was blood T cells: a sorted CD56 or NKG2C T cell subset, CD4+ or CD8+ T cells, or bulk PBMC T cells (not recorded which). This chain links TRBV7-2 with TRBJ2-2; TCRdb picks TRBD1, but there is no DNA to check that call. This clonotype was sampled from a woman between 18 and 69 years old in good health. CDR3 amino acids: CASSTRGRTGELFF.